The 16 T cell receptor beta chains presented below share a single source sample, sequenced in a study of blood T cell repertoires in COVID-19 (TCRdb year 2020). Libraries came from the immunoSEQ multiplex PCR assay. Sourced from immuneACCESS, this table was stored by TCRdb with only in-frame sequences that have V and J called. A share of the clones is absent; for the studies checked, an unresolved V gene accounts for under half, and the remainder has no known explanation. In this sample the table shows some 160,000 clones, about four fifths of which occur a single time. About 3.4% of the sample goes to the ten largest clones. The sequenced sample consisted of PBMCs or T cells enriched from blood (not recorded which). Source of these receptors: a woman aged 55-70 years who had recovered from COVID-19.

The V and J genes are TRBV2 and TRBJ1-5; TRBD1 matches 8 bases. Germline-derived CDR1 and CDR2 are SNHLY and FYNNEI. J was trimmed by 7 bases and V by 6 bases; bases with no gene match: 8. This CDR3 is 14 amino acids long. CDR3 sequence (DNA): TGTGCCAGCAGCCCAACCAGGGGGCGACAGCCCCAGCATTTT. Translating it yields CASSPTRGRQPQHF.

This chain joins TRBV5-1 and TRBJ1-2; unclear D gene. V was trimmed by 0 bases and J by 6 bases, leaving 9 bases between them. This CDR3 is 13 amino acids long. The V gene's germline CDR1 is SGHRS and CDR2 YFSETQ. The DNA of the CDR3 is TGCGCCAGCAGCTTGGCACCTCAGGATGGCTACACCTTC. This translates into CASSLAPQDGYTF.

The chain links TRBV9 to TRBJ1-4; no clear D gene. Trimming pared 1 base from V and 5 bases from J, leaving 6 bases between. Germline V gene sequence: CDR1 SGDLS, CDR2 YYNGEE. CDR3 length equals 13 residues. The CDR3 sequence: CASSVKPNEKLFF. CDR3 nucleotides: TGTGCCAGCAGCGTAAAGCCGAATGAAAAACTGTTTTTT.

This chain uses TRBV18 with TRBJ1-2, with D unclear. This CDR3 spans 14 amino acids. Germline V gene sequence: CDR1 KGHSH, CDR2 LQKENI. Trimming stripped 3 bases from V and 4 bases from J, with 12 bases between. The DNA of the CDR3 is TGTGCCAGCTCACCGGAGGGCACCCTCTATGGCTACACCTTC. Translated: CASSPEGTLYGYTF.

This CDR3 is CASSRTATNEKLFF. The CDR3 DNA reads TGCGCCAGCAGCCGCACAGCAACTAATGAAAAACTGTTTTTT. The chain has TRBV5-1 and TRBJ1-4; no definite D call. CDR1 SGHRS and CDR2 YFSETQ come from the germline V gene. Trimming stripped 4 bases from V and 0 bases from J, with 7 bases between. The CDR3 extends over 14 amino acids.

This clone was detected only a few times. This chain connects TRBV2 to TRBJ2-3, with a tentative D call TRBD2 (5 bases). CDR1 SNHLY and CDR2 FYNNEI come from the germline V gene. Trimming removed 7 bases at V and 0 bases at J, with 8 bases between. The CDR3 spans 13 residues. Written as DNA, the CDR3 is TGTGCCAGCAAACTAGGTAGCACAGATACGCAGTATTTT. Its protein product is CASKLGSTDTQYF.

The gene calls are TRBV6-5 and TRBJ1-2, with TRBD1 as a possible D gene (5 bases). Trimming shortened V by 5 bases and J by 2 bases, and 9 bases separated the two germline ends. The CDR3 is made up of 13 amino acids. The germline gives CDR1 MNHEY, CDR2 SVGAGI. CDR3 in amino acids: CASSRTSNYGYTF. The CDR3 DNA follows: TGTGCCAGCAGTAGGACATCCAACTATGGCTACACCTTC.

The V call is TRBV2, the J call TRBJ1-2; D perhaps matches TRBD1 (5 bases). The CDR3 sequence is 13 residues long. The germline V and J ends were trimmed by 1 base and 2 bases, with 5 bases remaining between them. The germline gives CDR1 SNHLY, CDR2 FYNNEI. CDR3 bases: TGTGCCAGCAGTGAAGACAGGAACTATGGCTACACCTTC. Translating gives CASSEDRNYGYTF.

In DNA, the CDR3 is TGTGCCAGCAGTGAAACCAGGGGGTCGGGAAACACCATATATTTT. It encodes CASSETRGSGNTIYF. The rearrangement joins TRBV25-1 to TRBJ1-3; 7 nucleotides match TRBD1. The CDR3 has 15 residues. In germline, CDR1 is MGHDK, CDR2 SYGVNS. Trimming removed 2 bases from V and 4 bases from J; junction bases left unmatched: 5.

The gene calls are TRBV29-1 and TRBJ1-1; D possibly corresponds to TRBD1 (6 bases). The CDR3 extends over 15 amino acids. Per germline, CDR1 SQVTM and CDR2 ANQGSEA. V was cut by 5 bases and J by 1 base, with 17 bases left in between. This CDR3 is CSVTTGFNRNTEAFF. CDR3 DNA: TGCAGCGTTACTACAGGGTTTAATAGGAACACTGAAGCTTTCTTT.

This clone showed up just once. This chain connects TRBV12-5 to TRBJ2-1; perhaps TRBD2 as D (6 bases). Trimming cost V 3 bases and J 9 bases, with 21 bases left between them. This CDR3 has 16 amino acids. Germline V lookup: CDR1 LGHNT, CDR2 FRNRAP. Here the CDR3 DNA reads TGTGCTAGTGGTTTAGCGAATAGCGGCCACTTGGGTGAGCAGTTCTTC. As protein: CASGLANSGHLGEQFF. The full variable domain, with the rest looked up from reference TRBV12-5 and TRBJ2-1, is DARVTQTPRHKVTEMGQEVTMRCQPILGHNTVFWYRQTMMQGLELLAYFRNRAPLDDSGMPKDRFSAEMPDATLATLKIQPSEPRDSAVYFCASGLANSGHLGEQFFGPGTRLTVL.

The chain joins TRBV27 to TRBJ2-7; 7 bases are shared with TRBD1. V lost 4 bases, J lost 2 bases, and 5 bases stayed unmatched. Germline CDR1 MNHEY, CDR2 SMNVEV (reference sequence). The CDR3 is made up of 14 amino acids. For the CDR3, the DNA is TGTGCCAGCAGTTCCCGGGACAGCACCTACGAGCAGTACTTC. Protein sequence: CASSSRDSTYEQYF.

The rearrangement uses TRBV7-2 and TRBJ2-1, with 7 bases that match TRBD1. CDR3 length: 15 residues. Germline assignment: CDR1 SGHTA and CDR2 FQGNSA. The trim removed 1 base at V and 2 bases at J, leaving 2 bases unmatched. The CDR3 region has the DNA TGTGCCAGCAGCTTAGACAGGGGTCCCTACAATGAGCAGTTCTTC. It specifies CASSLDRGPYNEQFF.

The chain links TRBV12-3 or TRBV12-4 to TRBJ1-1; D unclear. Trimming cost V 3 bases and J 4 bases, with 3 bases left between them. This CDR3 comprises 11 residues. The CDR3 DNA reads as TGTGCCAGCAGTTTCCGCACTGAAGCTTTCTTT. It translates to CASSFRTEAFF.

In nucleotides, the CDR3 is TGTGCCACCAGCAGAGATTGGACAGGGGGCACTGAAGCTTTCTTT. This sequence encodes CATSRDWTGGTEAFF. The chain employs TRBV15 and TRBJ1-1; TRBD1 aligns across 10 bases. CDR3 length: 15 amino acids. V lost 0 bases and J lost 4; bases outside the gene matches: 2. Germline V gene sequence: CDR1 LNHNV, CDR2 YYDKDF (reference sequence).

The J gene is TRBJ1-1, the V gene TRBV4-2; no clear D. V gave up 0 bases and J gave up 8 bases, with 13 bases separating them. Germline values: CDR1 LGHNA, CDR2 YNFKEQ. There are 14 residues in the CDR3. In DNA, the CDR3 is TGTGCCAGCAGCCAAGAGGGCCTTGCGGGAGAAGCTTTCTTT. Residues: CASSQEGLAGEAFF.